The 20 T cell receptor beta chains below all came from one sample that was sequenced in a study of blood T cell repertoires in COVID-19. Profiling relied on immunoSEQ multiplex PCR, and the TCRdb table lists in-frame clones only, not all of them. The sample records a few hundred thousand clones, around 87% being singletons. Sequencing used peripheral blood. The source is an older woman with COVID-19, enrolled during active disease.

The chain recombines TRBV4-3 with TRBJ1-5, with D hard to call. The CDR3 is 16 residues long. From germline, CDR1 is LGHNA and CDR2 YSLEER. V gave up 7 bases and J gave up 3 bases, with 19 bases separating them. The CDR3 sequence is CASNSGFREDNQPQHF. CDR3 in DNA: TGCGCCAGCAACAGCGGATTTCGGGAAGACAATCAGCCCCAGCATTTT.

The rearrangement uses TRBV7-9 and TRBJ2-5; a possible D gene is TRBD2 (6 bases). V was clipped by 5 bases and J by 5 bases, with 24 bases between them. Germline V gene lookup returns CDR1 SEHNR and CDR2 FQNEAQ (reference sequence). The CDR3 totals 17 residues. The CDR3 is CASSVGAGRRGEETQYF. CDR3 coding DNA: TGTGCCAGCAGCGTAGGGGCGGGACGGCGTGGTGAGGAGACCCAGTACTTC.

The sample holds a few counts of this clone. The rearrangement links TRBV2 to TRBJ1-5; D possibly corresponds to TRBD1 (6 bases). V lost 8 bases, J lost 6 bases, and 14 bases lay in between. CDR1 is SNHLY, CDR2 FYNNEI, per germline. This CDR3 has 13 amino acids. DNA of the CDR3: TGTGCCAGCTTCGGACAGTGGGGTCAGCCCCAGCATTTT. It translates to CASFGQWGQPQHF.

This clone was seen only once. The chain links TRBV19 to TRBJ1-2; TRBD1 aligns across 7 bases. Germline lookup yields CDR1 LNHDA and CDR2 SQIVND (reference sequence). This CDR3 region has 12 residues. Losses at the gene ends were 4 bases for V and 8 bases for J; bases not matched to a gene: 4. For the CDR3, the DNA is TGTGCCAGTAGTACGGACAGGCGCGGCTACACCTTC. It is translated as CASSTDRRGYTF.

V is TRBV5-4 and J is TRBJ1-2; D uncertain. The CDR3 runs to 13 residues. V was shortened by 6 bases and J by 2 bases, with 11 bases between the two germline ends. CDR1 and CDR2 (germline): SGHNT, YYREEE (reference sequence). Here the CDR3 DNA reads TGTGCCAGCAACCCGGTCGGGAACTATGGCTACACCTTC. Protein: CASNPVGNYGYTF.

The chain has TRBV6-6 and TRBJ2-3; possible D gene TRBD1, 5 bases. Looked up from germline, CDR1 is MNHNY and CDR2 is SVGAGI (reference sequence). V was clipped by 0 bases and J by 6 bases, with 7 bases between them. The CDR3 is 13 amino acids. The CDR3 DNA sequence: TGTGCCAGCAGTTACTCGGGGCGGGATACGCAGTATTTT. It specifies CASSYSGRDTQYF.

This sequence joins TRBV7-9 and TRBJ2-2; a possible D gene is TRBD1 (5 bases). Per the germline V gene, CDR1 is SEHNR and CDR2 is FQNEAQ (reference sequence). The V gene lost 3 bases and the J gene lost 3 bases, with 8 bases spanning the gap. The CDR3 covers 14 residues. The CDR3 is CASSLTAYTGELFF. In DNA, the CDR3 is TGTGCCAGCAGCTTGACAGCCTACACCGGGGAGCTGTTTTTT. The whole variable domain, filled in from reference TRBV7-9 and TRBJ2-2, reads DTGVSQNPRHKITKRGQNVTFRCDPISEHNRLYWYRQTLGQGPEFLTYFQNEAQLEKSRLLSDRFSAERPKGSFSTLEIQRTEQGDSAMYLCASSLTAYTGELFFGEGSRLTVL.

This chain links TRBV12-5 with TRBJ2-7, with D unresolved. Germline CDR1 is LGHNT and CDR2 is FRNRAP. Trimming shortened V by 2 bases and J by 5 bases, and 7 bases separated the two germline ends. The CDR3 covers 12 residues. The CDR3 here is CASGLSRDEQYF. The CDR3, as DNA: TGTGCTAGTGGTTTGTCCCGTGACGAGCAGTACTTC.

For the CDR3, the DNA is TGTGCCAGCACCATACAAAGCGGAGCTTTCTTT. Translating gives CASTIQSGAFF. J is TRBJ1-1 and V is TRBV6-5; D call uncertain. This CDR3 contains 11 residues. Trimming took 7 bases from V and 10 from J, leaving 13 bases between them. Germline CDR1 and CDR2: MNHEY and SVGAGI.

About this clone itself: The sample has other DNA sequences that encode this CDR3 too. The rearrangement joins TRBV5-1 to TRBJ1-3; D gene ambiguous. The CDR3 covers 16 residues. The V gene's germline CDR1 is SGHRS and CDR2 YFSETQ. Trimming cost V 0 bases and J 3 bases, with 13 bases left between them. CDR3 sequence reads: CASSLAGVDRGNTIYF. The CDR3 DNA sequence: TGCGCCAGCAGCTTGGCCGGGGTAGATCGTGGAAACACCATATATTTT.

A single count supports this clone. The chain uses TRBV6-5 and TRBJ2-7, with D perhaps matching TRBD2 (6 bases). This CDR3 contains 15 residues. Trimming removed 7 bases at V and 4 bases at J, with 20 bases between. Germline CDR1 MNHEY, CDR2 SVGAGI. As DNA, the CDR3 is TGTGCCAGCATGCGGGGCTTCCGGGGATTGTACGAGCAGTACTTC. It encodes CASMRGFRGLYEQYF.

The chain links TRBV28 to TRBJ1-5; D call uncertain. The V end lost 3 bases, the J end lost 3 bases, and 15 bases lay between the germline ends. Germline lookup yields CDR1 MDHEN and CDR2 SYDVKM. The CDR3 sequence is 16 residues long. As DNA, the CDR3 is TGTGCCAGCAGTTTTCGCGGCAGACTTTACAATCAGCCCCAGCATTTT. Protein sequence: CASSFRGRLYNQPQHF.

This clone was recorded once. The V and J genes are TRBV19 and TRBJ1-4; D unclear. The V gene's germline CDR1 is LNHDA and CDR2 SQIVND (reference sequence). The length of the CDR3 is 15 residues. The V gene lost 7 bases and the J gene lost 0 bases, with 12 bases spanning the gap. The CDR3 nucleotides read TGTGCCAGTACCCCGACTTTCGCAACTAATGAAAAACTGTTTTTT. This codes for CASTPTFATNEKLFF.

This clone has a single count. The genes are TRBV6-1 and TRBJ1-1, with D maybe TRBD1 (6 bases). There are 13 residues in the CDR3. V shed 3 bases and J shed 5 bases, with 10 bases lying between them. Germline values: CDR1 MNHNS, CDR2 SASEGT. The CDR3 nucleotides read TGTGCCAGCAGTGAGGGGGCGAGGACTGAAGCTTTCTTT. Its protein is CASSEGARTEAFF.

The chain is built from TRBV7-2 and TRBJ1-3; no clear D. Germline values: CDR1 SGHTA, CDR2 FQGNSA. The V gene lost 2 bases and the J gene lost 2 bases, with 10 bases spanning the gap. CDR3 size: 15 residues. The CDR3 reads CASSLSWGAGNTIYF. CDR3 nucleotides: TGTGCCAGCAGCTTATCGTGGGGAGCTGGAAACACCATATATTTT.

The V and J genes are TRBV15 and TRBJ1-6, with 10 bases lining up with TRBD1. The junction had 0 bases not matched to a gene; V was cut back by 3 bases and J by 7 bases. The CDR3 has 14 residues. The germline V gene encodes CDR1 LNHNV and CDR2 YYDKDF (reference sequence). The CDR3 nucleotides are TGTGCCACCAGCAGGACAGGGGGCAATTCACCCCTCCACTTT. Protein sequence: CATSRTGGNSPLHF.

Points on this clone: The same CDR3 arises from other DNA sequences in this sample as well. The chain couples TRBV7-2 to TRBJ2-3, with TRBD2 matching 10 bases. The CDR3 runs 16 residues. Germline trimming cut 5 bases from V and 0 bases from J; bases unmatched to any gene: 5. Germline CDR1 SGHTA, CDR2 FQGNSA. CDR3: CASSLRLAGSTDTQYF. The DNA of the CDR3 is TGTGCCAGCAGCCTAAGACTAGCGGGCAGCACAGATACGCAGTATTTT. Based on the CDR3 plus reference TRBV7-2 and TRBJ2-3, the full variable domain is GAGVSQSPSNKVTEKGKDVELRCDPISGHTALYWYRQSLGQGLEFLIYFQGNSAPDKSGLPSDRFSAERTGGSVSTLTIQRTQQEDSAVYLCASSLRLAGSTDTQYFGPGTRLTVL.

The chain employs TRBV19 and TRBJ2-2, with D possibly being TRBD1 (6 bases). Germline V gives CDR1 LNHDA, CDR2 SQIVND (reference sequence). Between the trimmed V and J ends, which lost 4 bases and 0 bases, there was a span of 9 bases. The CDR3 consists of 15 residues. CDR3 nucleotide sequence: TGTGCCAGTAGTACCCACAGGGCGAACACCGGGGAGCTGTTTTTT. This encodes CASSTHRANTGELFF.

The V gene is TRBV7-9, the J gene TRBJ1-4; TRBD1 is a possible D gene (5 bases). Trimming left V 0 bases short and J 8 bases short, with 13 bases between. Germline CDR1 SEHNR, CDR2 FQNEAQ (reference sequence). The length of the CDR3 is 15 residues. The CDR3 here is CASSLAGQGREKLFF. The CDR3 coding sequence is TGTGCCAGCAGCTTAGCTGGCCAGGGTAGGGAAAAACTGTTTTTT. The variable domain in full, with the rest retrieved from reference TRBV7-9 and TRBJ1-4, is DTGVSQNPRHKITKRGQNVTFRCDPISEHNRLYWYRQTLGQGPEFLTYFQNEAQLEKSRLLSDRFSAERPKGSFSTLEIQRTEQGDSAMYLCASSLAGQGREKLFFGSGTQLSVL.

The chain is built from TRBV7-2 and TRBJ2-2; the D gene is possibly TRBD2 (7 bases). This CDR3 comprises 15 residues. Deletions cut 3 bases from V and 6 bases from J, with 14 bases between. Germline assignment: CDR1 SGHTA and CDR2 FQGNSA. CDR3 sequence reads: CASSLVAGASGELFF. The CDR3 DNA is TGTGCCAGCAGCTTGGTGGCGGGGGCCTCCGGGGAGCTGTTTTTT.